Listed here are 19 T cell receptor beta chains from one sample, sequenced in a study of shared clonotypes between healthy human individuals. Clones were sequenced by immunoSEQ multiplex PCR, and TCRdb holds only the in-frame ones, with some missing. The table lists approximately 110,000 clones, 67% of them singletons. The sequenced material came from memory CD8+ T cells sorted from blood. Sample subset: CD45RO+ cells pooled with CCR7-negative TemRA cells. Every receptor here comes from a woman between 25 and 40 years old in good health.

This clone was recorded once. V usage is TRBV29-1 and J usage is TRBJ2-2; the D call may be TRBD1 or TRBD2 (5 bases each). The CDR3 consists of 15 residues. The germline V and J ends were trimmed by 7 bases and 1 base, with 16 bases remaining between them. CDR1 is SQVTM, CDR2 ANQGSEA, per germline. The CDR3 loop is CSARDLERNTGELFF. CDR3 bases: TGCAGCGCCCGGGACCTAGAACGGAACACCGGGGAGCTGTTTTTT.

The rearrangement uses TRBV27 and TRBJ1-5; D remains ambiguous. Germline V gene data show CDR1 as MNHEY and CDR2 as SMNVEV (reference sequence). Trimming stripped 4 bases from V and 6 bases from J, with 13 bases between. The CDR3 contains 14 residues. The CDR3 DNA reads TGTGCCAGCAGTTGGTCGGCGGTAAGTCAGCCCCAGCATTTT. As protein: CASSWSAVSQPQHF.

This clone appeared a single time. The chain carries TRBV6-5 and TRBJ2-4; D may be TRBD2 (5 bases). The CDR3 runs to 15 residues. CDR1 and CDR2 from the germline V gene are MNHEY and SVGAGI. With 5 bases removed from V and 3 bases from J, the gap between germline ends came to 14 bases. CDR3 in DNA: TGTGCCAGCAGTACGTGGGGTGAGGGCAAAAACATTCAGTACTTC. Protein sequence: CASSTWGEGKNIQYF.

The rearrangement joins TRBV27 to TRBJ1-1; 9 positions match TRBD1. V lost 7 bases to trimming and J lost 2 bases; unmatched junction nucleotides: 8. In germline, CDR1 is MNHEY, CDR2 SMNVEV (reference sequence). The CDR3 consists of 15 residues. The DNA of the CDR3 is TGTGCCAGCAAAGGACAGGGGATTATAAACACTGAAGCTTTCTTT. Translated, it gives CASKGQGIINTEAFF.

This clone turned up a few times. The rearrangement joins TRBV4-2 to TRBJ2-7; D gene ambiguous. V gave up 4 bases and J gave up 6 bases, with 13 bases separating them. In germline, CDR1 is LGHNA, CDR2 YNFKEQ. This CDR3 is 13 amino acids long. This CDR3 reads CASSLHGPSEQYF. As DNA, the CDR3 is TGTGCCAGCAGCCTCCATGGACCCTCCGAGCAGTACTTC.

The genes are TRBV4-1 and TRBJ2-7; D not certain. The CDR3 totals 15 residues. Trimming shortened V by 1 base and J by 2 bases, and 12 bases separated the two germline ends. Germline V CDR1 and CDR2: MGHRA, YSYEKL. CDR3 residues: CASSQVGPRTYEQYF. The CDR3 DNA sequence: TGCGCCAGCAGCCAAGTGGGCCCCAGGACCTACGAGCAGTACTTC.

The chain links TRBV10-2 to TRBJ2-2; 9 bases match TRBD2. Trimming removed 4 bases from V and 5 bases from J; junction bases left unmatched: 2. The CDR3 runs to 14 residues. CDR1 and CDR2 (germline): WSHSY, SAAADI. The chain's CDR3 is CASSVSGRTGELFF. The CDR3 nucleotides are TGCGCCAGCAGTGTAAGCGGGAGGACCGGGGAGCTGTTTTTT.

This clone was picked up a small number of times. The chain couples TRBV11-3 to TRBJ2-7; the D gene is possibly TRBD1 (5 bases). CDR1 and CDR2 from the germline V gene are SGHNT and YENEEA. Trimming stripped 5 bases from V and 3 bases from J, with 17 bases between. The CDR3 sequence is 15 residues long. The CDR3 coding sequence is TGTGCCAGCAGCATTCGACAGAGCCCTGTCTACGAGCAGTACTTC. Translation gives CASSIRQSPVYEQYF.

CDR3 nucleotide sequence: TGTGCCAGCAGCTCTAACCTCTACGAGCAGTACTTC. This translates into CASSSNLYEQYF. This chain joins TRBV7-9 and TRBJ2-7; D uncertain. The CDR3 is made up of 12 amino acids. Trimming shortened V by 4 bases and J by 3 bases, and 7 bases separated the two germline ends. CDR1 SEHNR and CDR2 FQNEAQ come from the germline V gene (reference sequence).

The V call is TRBV2, the J call TRBJ2-7; D perhaps matches TRBD2 (6 bases). Germline lookup yields CDR1 SNHLY and CDR2 FYNNEI. Trimming took 6 bases from V and 0 from J, leaving 9 bases between them. This CDR3 contains 13 residues. The CDR3 loop is CASRSEGSYEQYF. DNA for the CDR3: TGTGCCAGCAGATCGGAGGGCTCCTACGAGCAGTACTTC.

This clone was found once. The rearrangement joins TRBV5-1 to TRBJ2-5; 9 bases map to TRBD1. Germline CDR1 reads SGHRS; CDR2 reads YFSETQ. This CDR3 comprises 14 residues. Trimming at V came to 3 bases and at J to 5 bases, leaving 5 bases not matched to a gene. The CDR3 loop is CASSSQGAWETQYF. In DNA form, the CDR3 reads TGCGCCAGCAGCTCACAGGGGGCTTGGGAGACCCAGTACTTC. The whole variable domain, remainder taken from reference TRBV5-1 and TRBJ2-5, is KAGVTQTPRYLIKTRGQQVTLSCSPISGHRSVSWYQQTPGQGLQFLFEYFSETQRNKGNFPGRFSGRQFSNSRSEMNVSTLELGDSALYLCASSSQGAWETQYFGPGTRLLVL.

The chain combines TRBV28 with TRBJ1-2; D unclear. CDR3 size: 12 residues. Germline CDR1 reads MDHEN; CDR2 reads SYDVKM. Trimming took off 9 bases at V and 0 bases at J, with 8 bases between the two ends. Here the CDR3 reads CASSRSNYGYTF. In DNA, the CDR3 is TGTGCCAGTTCCCGGTCTAACTATGGCTACACCTTC.

This sequence joins TRBV29-1 and TRBJ1-5, with TRBD1 identical over 7 bases. The CDR3 consists of 14 residues. The ends lost 5 bases at V and 5 bases at J; junction bases unmatched: 9. The germline V gene has CDR1 SQVTM and CDR2 ANQGSEA. The CDR3 region has the DNA TGCAGCGTTCGGGAACAGGGGTGGGATCAGCCCCAGCATTTT. It yields the protein CSVREQGWDQPQHF.

The rearrangement joins TRBV6-1 to TRBJ2-7, with D perhaps TRBD1 (5 bases). V lost 2 bases and J lost 2, with 13 bases in between. This CDR3 has 15 residues. Per the germline V gene, CDR1 is MNHNS and CDR2 is SASEGT. The CDR3 DNA is TGTGCCAGCAGTGAAAACCAGGGCCCCCCCTACGAGCAGTACTTC. Amino acids: CASSENQGPPYEQYF.

The chain has TRBV4-1 and TRBJ1-4; D is unclear. CDR1 MGHRA and CDR2 YSYEKL come from the germline V gene. The CDR3 extends over 14 amino acids. Trimming stripped 3 bases from V and 0 bases from J, with 5 bases between. CDR3 region: CASSHVSTNEKLFF. The CDR3 region has the DNA TGCGCCAGCAGCCATGTTTCAACTAATGAAAAACTGTTTTTT.

The genes are TRBV5-6 and TRBJ2-1; TRBD2 matches at 13 bases. V shed 2 bases and J 6 bases; nucleotides not matched to a gene: 8. Germline V gene sequence: CDR1 SGHDT, CDR2 YYEEEE. The CDR3 sequence is 17 residues long. The CDR3 here is CASSLDGLAGVGNEQFF. CDR3 nucleotide sequence: TGTGCCAGCAGCTTAGACGGACTAGCGGGAGTAGGCAATGAGCAGTTCTTC.

The rearrangement uses TRBV27 and TRBJ2-7; the match to TRBD2 covers 8 bases. The CDR3 has 14 amino acids. Trimming removed 3 bases from V and 6 bases from J; junction bases left unmatched: 7. Germline assignment: CDR1 MNHEY and CDR2 SMNVEV (reference sequence). The CDR3 DNA reads TGTGCCAGCAGTTTTTCAGTAGCGGGAATCGAGCAGTACTTC. This sequence encodes CASSFSVAGIEQYF.

This clone was found a few times. This chain connects TRBV7-9 to TRBJ2-5; D unresolved. CDR1 is SEHNR, CDR2 FQNEAQ, per germline (reference sequence). CDR3 length: 13 amino acids. The V and J ends lost 2 bases and 9 bases respectively, with 13 bases between them. CDR3 protein: CASSLSFARAQYF. The CDR3, as DNA: TGTGCCAGCAGCTTATCCTTCGCTCGAGCCCAGTACTTC.

The V gene is TRBV28, the J gene TRBJ1-2; no clear D. V lost 5 bases, J lost 4 bases, and 23 bases lay in between. The CDR3 covers 17 residues. Germline V gives CDR1 MDHEN, CDR2 SYDVKM. The chain's CDR3 is CASSPPAQVGPLYGYTF. CDR3 nucleotide sequence: TGTGCCAGCAGTCCGCCCGCGCAAGTGGGCCCCCTCTATGGCTACACCTTC.